Shown below are 20 T cell receptor beta chains from a single sample sequenced in a study of cytomegalovirus exposure and HLA in healthy donors. In the PCR, 60 Vbeta and 13 Jbeta primers were used. The method was immunoSEQ multiplex PCR; TCRdb's version includes in-frame clones alone and lacks a portion of them. The sample yields around 280,000 clones, around 90% seen once. Sequencing was carried out using PBMCs. These receptors came from a woman in her late teens or twenties in good health and CMV-seronegative.

The rearrangement links TRBV5-1 to TRBJ2-3; weak D call: TRBD1 (5 bases). The V gene lost 0 bases and the J gene lost 0 bases, with 17 bases spanning the gap. CDR3 length: 18 amino acids. Germline values: CDR1 SGHRS, CDR2 YFSETQ. The CDR3 DNA sequence: TGCGCCAGCAGCTTGGCCAATCGGTGGGGCTCTAGCACAGATACGCAGTATTTT. This encodes CASSLANRWGSSTDTQYF.

The chain employs TRBV2 and TRBJ2-2, with D unresolved. Trimming left V 8 bases short and J 7 bases short, with 14 bases between. The CDR3 totals 13 residues. Per germline, CDR1 SNHLY and CDR2 FYNNEI. Here the CDR3 DNA reads TGTGCCAGCGGGCTCACCATCTTCGGGGAGCTGTTTTTT. Encoded protein: CASGLTIFGELFF.

The V call is TRBV18, the J call TRBJ1-1; D perhaps matches TRBD1 (5 bases). The germline CDR1 and CDR2 sequences are KGHSH and LQKENI. This CDR3 comprises 18 residues. The germline V and J ends were trimmed by 5 bases and 10 bases, with 32 bases remaining between them. The CDR3 region has the DNA TGTGCCAGCTCAGAAGGGGAAGCGATGGGACTCACCCGCACCGGAGCTTTCTTT. It is translated as CASSEGEAMGLTRTGAFF.

In the case of this clone: At one end, the junction sequence differs from germline, possibly due to a read error. The chain has TRBV2 and TRBJ2-1, with 11 bases fitting TRBD1. Per the germline V gene, CDR1 is SNHLY and CDR2 is FYNNEI. The length of the CDR3 is 15 residues. The DNA of the CDR3 is TGTGCCAGAAGTGGGGACAGGGGGTCTTACAATGAGCAGTTCTTC. Translating gives CARSGDRGSYNEQFF.

CDR3: CASSLWGRNSPLHF. For the CDR3, the DNA is TGTGCCAGCAGTTTATGGGGCAGAAATTCACCCCTCCACTTT. J is TRBJ1-6 and V is TRBV27; D possibly corresponds to TRBD1 (5 bases). With 1 base removed from V and 7 bases from J, the gap between germline ends came to 8 bases. The CDR3 is made up of 14 amino acids. Germline V gene data show CDR1 as MNHEY and CDR2 as SMNVEV (reference sequence).

The chain employs TRBV6-6 and TRBJ1-5; D unresolved. Germline CDR1 is MNHNY and CDR2 is SVGAGI (reference sequence). Trimming cost V 2 bases and J 1 base, with 9 bases left between them. The CDR3 totals 15 residues. Here the CDR3 DNA reads TGTGCCAGCAGTTACGTGGGCTCCAGCAATCAGCCCCAGCATTTT. Protein: CASSYVGSSNQPQHF.

J is TRBJ2-5 and V is TRBV18, with D perhaps TRBD1 (6 bases). Germline-derived CDR1 and CDR2 are KGHSH and LQKENI. Trimming took off 2 bases at V and 0 bases at J, with 10 bases between the two ends. The CDR3 contains 15 residues. Written as DNA, the CDR3 is TGTGCCAGCTCACCAGGGGGCGATTACCAAGAGACCCAGTACTTC. The encoded protein is CASSPGGDYQETQYF.

The chain is built from TRBV27 and TRBJ1-6, with D possibly TRBD1 on 5 matching bases. The CDR3 has 13 amino acids. Trimming took off 5 bases at V and 7 bases at J, with 9 bases between the two ends. Germline CDR1 is MNHEY and CDR2 is SMNVEV (reference sequence). The chain's CDR3 is CASSRQLNSPLHF. DNA for the CDR3: TGTGCCAGCAGTCGACAGTTGAATTCACCCCTCCACTTT.

The genes are TRBV5-4 and TRBJ1-2, with 9 bases matching TRBD1. With 3 bases clipped from V and 6 bases from J, the junction kept 6 bases outside the gene matches. The CDR3 has 14 residues. Per the germline V gene, CDR1 is SGHNT and CDR2 is YYREEE (reference sequence). The CDR3 spells CASSSGTGLNGYTF. In DNA, the CDR3 is TGTGCCAGCAGCTCTGGGACAGGGTTGAATGGCTACACCTTC.

This clone was observed a few times. The V gene is TRBV4-1, the J gene TRBJ1-4; D might be TRBD1 (5 bases). The CDR3 is 17 residues long. Per germline, CDR1 MGHRA and CDR2 YSYEKL. Trimming pared 3 bases from V and 0 bases from J, leaving 14 bases between. The CDR3 DNA follows: TGCGCCAGCAGCCACGATAGAACAGGTTCAACTAATGAAAAACTGTTTTTT. Its protein is CASSHDRTGSTNEKLFF.

This rearrangement joins TRBV10-3 to TRBJ2-7; 9 bases are a match to TRBD2. From germline, CDR1 is ENHRY and CDR2 SYGVKD. This CDR3 is 13 amino acids long. V shed 10 bases, J shed 1 base, and the junction held 5 bases outside the gene matches. Here the CDR3 reads CATALAGSYEQYF. The DNA of the CDR3 is TGTGCCACTGCTCTAGCGGGGTCCTACGAGCAGTACTTC.

The chain combines TRBV27 with TRBJ1-5; possibly TRBD1 for D (5 bases). Deletions cut 6 bases from V and 4 bases from J, with 10 bases between. Germline CDR1 MNHEY, CDR2 SMNVEV (reference sequence). There are 13 residues in the CDR3. CDR3 DNA: TGTGCCAGCAGCCGACGGACAAATCAGCCCCAGCATTTT. Encoded protein: CASSRRTNQPQHF.

CDR3 sequence (DNA): TGCGCCAGCAGCAATCTAGCGGGGGTGGATGATACGCAGTATTTT. Residues: CASSNLAGVDDTQYF. J is TRBJ2-3 and V is TRBV5-1; 10 bases align to TRBD2. The CDR3 is 15 residues long. The V and J ends lost 4 bases and 6 bases, in that order; junction bases with no gene match: 8. Germline V CDR1 and CDR2: SGHRS, YFSETQ.

The table lists this clone with a few counts. The chain uses TRBV6-5 and TRBJ2-1; the match to TRBD1 covers 7 bases. V lost 8 bases, J lost 6 bases, and 10 bases stayed unmatched. CDR3 length equals 14 residues. The germline gives CDR1 MNHEY, CDR2 SVGAGI. The CDR3 reads CASGLNRGGNEQFF. The DNA of the CDR3 is TGTGCCAGCGGCTTAAACAGGGGCGGCAATGAGCAGTTCTTC.

With respect to this clone: Compared with germline, one end of the junction differs, possibly owing to a read error. Other DNA sequences in this specimen translate into the identical CDR3. The rearrangement links TRBV5-6 to TRBJ1-6, with 8 positions matching TRBD1. The germline CDR1 and CDR2 sequences are SGHDT and YYEEEE. The length of the CDR3 is 16 residues. The CDR3 nucleotides read TGTGCCAGCAGCTTGGGCGGGGGACAGGTTAATTCCCCCCTCCACTTT. Protein sequence: CASSLGGGQVNSPLHF.

The chain is built from TRBV9 and TRBJ1-1, with D maybe TRBD1 (6 bases). CDR3 length: 15 residues. CDR1 SGDLS and CDR2 YYNGEE come from the germline V gene. The ends were cut back, 3 bases at V and 4 bases at J, with 16 bases in the middle. CDR3 sequence (DNA): TGTGCCAGCAGCGGGGGCGACCACAGGGCCACTGAAGCTTTCTTT. This encodes CASSGGDHRATEAFF.

The chain employs TRBV27 and TRBJ2-1, with 12 bases lining up with TRBD2. The length of the CDR3 is 16 residues. V was pared by 3 bases and J by 4 bases, with 4 bases of the junction left unmatched. Germline lookup yields CDR1 MNHEY and CDR2 SMNVEV (reference sequence). The CDR3 sequence is CASSFITSGGYNEQFF. CDR3 bases: TGTGCCAGCAGTTTCATCACTAGCGGGGGGTACAATGAGCAGTTCTTC.

The V call is TRBV7-2, the J call TRBJ2-3; D remains ambiguous. The germline V and J ends were trimmed by 3 bases and 2 bases, with 6 bases remaining between them. The CDR3 loop spans 13 amino acids. CDR1 SGHTA and CDR2 FQGNSA come from the germline V gene. DNA of the CDR3: TGTGCCAGCAGCTTTGTACTCACAGATACGCAGTATTTT. Its translation: CASSFVLTDTQYF.

The chain has TRBV7-9 and TRBJ1-1, with TRBD1 matching over 7 bases. CDR3 size: 17 residues. Losses at the gene ends were 5 bases for V and 0 bases for J; bases not matched to a gene: 12. Germline V gene data show CDR1 as SEHNR and CDR2 as FQNEAQ (reference sequence). The CDR3: CASSPPPGQSMNTEAFF. CDR3 in DNA: TGTGCCAGCAGCCCTCCCCCGGGACAGAGCATGAACACTGAAGCTTTCTTT.

The chain carries TRBV6-5 and TRBJ2-7, with D perhaps matching TRBD2 (7 bases). Germline lookup yields CDR1 MNHEY and CDR2 SVGAGI. V shed 6 bases and J shed 2 bases, with 17 bases lying between them. The CDR3 sequence is 15 residues long. The CDR3 spells CASSSSVGGPYEQYF. The CDR3 coding sequence is TGTGCCAGCAGCTCTAGCGTGGGGGGGCCCTACGAGCAGTACTTC.